This entry lists 15 T cell receptor beta chains sequenced from one sample in a study of CD8 T cells in Susac syndrome. It was with random hexamers that 0.5 to 1 ug RNA was reverse transcribed. In TCRdb, the immunoSEQ multiplex PCR reads were re-called with MiXCR into one record per CDR3 protein. Counted here are under 550,000 distinct CDR3 sequences, 75% to 90% occurring once; the ten biggest clones make up approximately 0.12%. Sequences were obtained from CD8+ T cells from PBMCs. The source of these receptors is a human donor with multiple sclerosis.

The rearrangement links TRBV7-9 to TRBJ1-1; D perhaps matches TRBD1 (6 bases). The CDR3 extends over 13 amino acids. V was clipped by 7 bases and J by 6 bases, with 15 bases between them. CDR1 is SEHNR and CDR2 is FQNEAQ in the germline V gene (reference sequence). Written as DNA, the CDR3 is TGTGCCAGCAAGAATGGGGGCGCGGCTGAAGCTTTCTTT. It codes for CASKNGGAAEAFF.

V gene TRBV2 combines with J gene TRBJ1-3, with 9 bases lining up with TRBD1. This CDR3 spans 15 amino acids. Germline CDR1 is SNHLY and CDR2 is FYNNEI. Trimming took 4 bases from V and 4 from J; bases not matched to a gene: 5. DNA for the CDR3: TGTGCCAGCAGTGTACCCGGGACAGGGGGAAACACCATATATTTT. The encoded protein is CASSVPGTGGNTIYF.

This clonotype was counted a single time. The V and J genes are TRBV29-1 and TRBJ1-4; D gene unclear. The CDR3 is made up of 11 amino acids. The germline CDR1 and CDR2 sequences are SQVTM and ANQGSEA. V was shortened by 8 bases and J by 8 bases, with 12 bases between the two germline ends. The CDR3 loop is CSLSHGEKLFF. CDR3 sequence (DNA): TGCAGCCTCAGCCATGGAGAAAAACTGTTTTTT.

V and J are TRBV24-1 and TRBJ1-1, with D unresolved. Germline V gene lookup returns CDR1 KGHDR and CDR2 SFDVKD. V lost 3 bases to trimming and J lost 1 base, with 14 bases between them. The CDR3 totals 16 residues. The CDR3 loop is CATSDERLLRNTEAFF. The CDR3 nucleotides are TGTGCCACCAGTGATGAGCGACTCTTAAGGAACACTGAAGCTTTCTTT.

The chain employs TRBV6-5 and TRBJ1-1; D possibly corresponds to TRBD1 (6 bases). Between the trimmed V and J ends, which lost 0 bases and 3 bases, there was a span of 11 bases. The V gene's germline CDR1 is MNHEY and CDR2 SVGAGI. The CDR3 spans 15 residues. In DNA, the CDR3 is TGTGCCAGCAGTTACTCGAGGGGGGCGGACACTGAAGCTTTCTTT. Translated: CASSYSRGADTEAFF.

This chain connects TRBV29-1 to TRBJ2-7; 7 positions match TRBD2. CDR1 is SQVTM and CDR2 is ANQGSEA in the germline V gene. This CDR3 region has 13 residues. V lost 4 bases, J lost 2 bases, and 5 bases stayed unmatched. The CDR3 loop is CSVGLAAPYEQYF. CDR3 coding DNA: TGCAGCGTTGGCCTAGCGGCACCCTACGAGCAGTACTTC.

The J gene is TRBJ2-2, the V gene TRBV3-1; 8 bases line up with TRBD2. The CDR3 is 16 amino acids. Germline trimming cut 3 bases from V and 5 bases from J; bases unmatched to any gene: 8. Germline-derived CDR1 and CDR2 are LGHDT and YNNKEL (reference sequence). In nucleotides, the CDR3 is TGTGCCAGCAGCCAGGAGGCGGGAGGCTTAACCGGGGAGCTGTTTTTT. It specifies CASSQEAGGLTGELFF.

This clonotype has only one observation. The chain uses TRBV28 and TRBJ2-5; TRBD2 matches 10 bases. The CDR3 has 18 residues. Trimming took 5 bases from V and 2 from J; bases not matched to a gene: 14. The germline CDR1 and CDR2 sequences are MDHEN and SYDVKM. CDR3 DNA sequence: TGTGCCAGCAGTCCCCTCCACGAGCGGGAGGGCCGGCAAGAGACCCAGTACTTC. Residues: CASSPLHEREGRQETQYF.

V and J are TRBV27 and TRBJ1-2; D ambiguous. The germline CDR1 and CDR2 sequences are MNHEY and SMNVEV (reference sequence). CDR3 length: 14 residues. The germline V and J ends were trimmed by 8 bases and 5 bases, with 18 bases remaining between them. The CDR3 coding sequence is TGTGCCAGCGGTCCCTTCCAGGACTCTTATGGCTACACCTTC. Translated: CASGPFQDSYGYTF.

The chain is built from TRBV7-6 and TRBJ2-7; no firm D call. The CDR3 runs to 13 residues. V was trimmed by 3 bases and J by 2 bases, leaving 8 bases between them. Germline V CDR1 and CDR2: SGHVS, FNYEAQ. CDR3 protein: CASSLTQTYEQYF. The CDR3 coding sequence is TGTGCCAGCAGCTTGACTCAGACCTACGAGCAGTACTTC.

The CDR3 DNA reads as TGTGCCAGCAGACGAAGCTACGAGCAGTACTTC. This encodes CASRRSYEQYF. The chain has TRBV28 and TRBJ2-7; D is uncertain. CDR1 is MDHEN, CDR2 SYDVKM, per germline. The length of the CDR3 is 11 residues. V was trimmed by 6 bases and J by 3 bases, leaving 6 bases between them. The variable domain in full, completed from reference TRBV28 and TRBJ2-7, reads DVKVTQSSRYLVKRTGEKVFLECVQDMDHENMFWYRQDPGLGLRLIYFSYDVKMKEKGDIPEGYSVSREKKERFSLILESASTNQTSMYLCASRRSYEQYFGPGTRLTVT.

The chain employs TRBV4-1 and TRBJ2-7; D unresolved. The germline V and J ends were trimmed by 1 base and 4 bases, with 11 bases remaining between them. The CDR3 totals 14 residues. Germline CDR1 and CDR2: MGHRA and YSYEKL. This CDR3 reads CASSQVINAYEQYF. The CDR3 DNA reads as TGCGCCAGCAGCCAAGTTATTAACGCATACGAGCAGTACTTC.

This chain links TRBV11-3 with TRBJ2-7; 9 nucleotides line up with TRBD2. Germline trimming cut 4 bases from V and 5 bases from J; bases unmatched to any gene: 12. CDR3 length equals 16 residues. Germline lookup yields CDR1 SGHNT and CDR2 YENEEA. CDR3 DNA sequence: TGTGCCAGCAGCTCCTCGGATAGCGGGGGTAGCCACGAGCAGTACTTC. The encoded protein is CASSSSDSGGSHEQYF. Variable domain in full (rest from reference TRBV11-3 and TRBJ2-7): EAGVVQSPRYKIIEKKQPVAFWCNPISGHNTLYWYLQNLGQGPELLIRYENEEAVDDSQLPKDRFSAERLKGVDSTLKIQPAELGDSAVYLCASSSSDSGGSHEQYFGPGTRLTVT.

This clonotype was picked up a small number of times. The chain couples TRBV5-1 to TRBJ1-5; D remains ambiguous. The germline V and J ends were trimmed by 0 bases and 5 bases, with 12 bases remaining between them. This CDR3 is 15 amino acids long. Germline V CDR1 and CDR2: SGHRS, YFSETQ. CDR3 sequence (DNA): TGCGCCAGCAGCTTGGAACCCAGCCCCGATCAGCCCCAGCATTTT. It encodes CASSLEPSPDQPQHF.

The chain is built from TRBV4-2 and TRBJ2-7; TRBD1 is a possible D gene (6 bases). The V gene's germline CDR1 is LGHNA and CDR2 YNFKEQ. There are 16 residues in the CDR3. V was pared by 4 bases and J by 4 bases, with 20 bases between. CDR3 DNA sequence: TGTGCCAGCAGCCTCCTATCTGAAGGGGGAGAATACGAGCAGTACTTC. Encoded protein: CASSLLSEGGEYEQYF.